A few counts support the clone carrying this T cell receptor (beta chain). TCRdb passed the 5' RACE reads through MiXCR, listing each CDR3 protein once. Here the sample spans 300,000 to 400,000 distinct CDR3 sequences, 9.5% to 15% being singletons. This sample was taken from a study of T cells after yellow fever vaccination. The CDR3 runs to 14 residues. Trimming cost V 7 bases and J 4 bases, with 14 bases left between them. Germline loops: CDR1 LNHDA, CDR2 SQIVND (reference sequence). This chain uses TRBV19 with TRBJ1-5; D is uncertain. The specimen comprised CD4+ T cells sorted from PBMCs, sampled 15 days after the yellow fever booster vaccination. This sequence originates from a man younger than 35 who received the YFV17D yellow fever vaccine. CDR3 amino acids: CASILLGSNQPQHF. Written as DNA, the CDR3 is TGTGCCAGTATCCTTCTAGGGTCAAATCAGCCCCAGCATTTT.